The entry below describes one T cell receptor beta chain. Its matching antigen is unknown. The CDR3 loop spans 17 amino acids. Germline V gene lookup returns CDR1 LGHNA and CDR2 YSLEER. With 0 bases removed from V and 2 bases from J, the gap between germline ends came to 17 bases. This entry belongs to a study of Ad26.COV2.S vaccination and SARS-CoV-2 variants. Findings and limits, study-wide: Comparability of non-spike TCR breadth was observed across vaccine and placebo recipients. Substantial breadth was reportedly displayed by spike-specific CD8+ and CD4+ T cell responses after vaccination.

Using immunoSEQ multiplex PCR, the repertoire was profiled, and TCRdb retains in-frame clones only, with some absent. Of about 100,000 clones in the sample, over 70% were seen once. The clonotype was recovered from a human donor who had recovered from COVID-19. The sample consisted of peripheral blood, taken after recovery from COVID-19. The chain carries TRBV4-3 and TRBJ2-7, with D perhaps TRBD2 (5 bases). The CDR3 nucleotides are TGCGCCAGCAGCCAAGATAGTGGGTCGGGGTTCGCCTACGAGCAGTACTTC. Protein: CASSQDSGSGFAYEQYF.